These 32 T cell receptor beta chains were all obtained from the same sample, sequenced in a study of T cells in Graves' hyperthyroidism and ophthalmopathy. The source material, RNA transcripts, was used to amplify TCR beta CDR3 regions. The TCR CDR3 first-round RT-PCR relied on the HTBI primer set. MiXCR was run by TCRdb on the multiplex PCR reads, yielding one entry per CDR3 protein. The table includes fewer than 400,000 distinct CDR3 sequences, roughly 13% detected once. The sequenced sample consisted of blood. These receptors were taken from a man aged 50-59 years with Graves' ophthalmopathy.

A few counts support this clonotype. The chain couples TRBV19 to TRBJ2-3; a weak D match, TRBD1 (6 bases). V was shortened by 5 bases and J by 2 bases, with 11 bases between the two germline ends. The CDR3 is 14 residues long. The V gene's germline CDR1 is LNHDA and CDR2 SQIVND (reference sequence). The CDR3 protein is CASSHRQVTDTQYF. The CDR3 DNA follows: TGTGCCAGTAGTCACCGACAGGTCACAGATACGCAGTATTTT.

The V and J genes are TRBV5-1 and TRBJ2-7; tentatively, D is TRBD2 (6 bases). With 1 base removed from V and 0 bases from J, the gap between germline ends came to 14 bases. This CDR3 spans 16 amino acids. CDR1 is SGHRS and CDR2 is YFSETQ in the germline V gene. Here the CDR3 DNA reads TGCGCCAGCAGCTTGTCGTGGGAGGACACCTCCTACGAGCAGTACTTC. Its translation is CASSLSWEDTSYEQYF.

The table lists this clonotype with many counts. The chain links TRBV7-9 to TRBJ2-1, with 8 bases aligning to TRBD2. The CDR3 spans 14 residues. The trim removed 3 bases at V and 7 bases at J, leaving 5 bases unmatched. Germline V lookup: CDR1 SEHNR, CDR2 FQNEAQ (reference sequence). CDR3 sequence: CASSFTGLGNEQFF. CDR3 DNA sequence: TGTGCCAGCAGCTTTACGGGACTAGGGAATGAGCAGTTCTTC.

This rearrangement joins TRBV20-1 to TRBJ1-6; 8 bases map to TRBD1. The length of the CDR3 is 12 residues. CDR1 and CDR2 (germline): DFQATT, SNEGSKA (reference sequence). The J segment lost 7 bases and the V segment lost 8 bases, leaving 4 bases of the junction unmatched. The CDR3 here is CSPGQENSPLHF. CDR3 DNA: TGCAGTCCGGGACAGGAGAATTCACCCCTCCACTTT.

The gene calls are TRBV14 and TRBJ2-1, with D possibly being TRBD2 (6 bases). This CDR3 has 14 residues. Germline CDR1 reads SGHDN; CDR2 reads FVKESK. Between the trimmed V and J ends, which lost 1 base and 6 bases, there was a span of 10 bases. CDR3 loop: CASSQVPAGNEQFF. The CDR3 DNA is TGTGCCAGCAGCCAAGTCCCAGCGGGCAATGAGCAGTTCTTC.

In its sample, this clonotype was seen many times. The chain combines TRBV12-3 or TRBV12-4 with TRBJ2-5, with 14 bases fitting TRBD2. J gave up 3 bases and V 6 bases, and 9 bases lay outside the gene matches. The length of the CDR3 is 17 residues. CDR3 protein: CASSAYRGLAGEETQYF. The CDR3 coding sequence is TGTGCCAGCAGCGCTTACCGGGGACTAGCGGGAGAAGAGACCCAGTACTTC.

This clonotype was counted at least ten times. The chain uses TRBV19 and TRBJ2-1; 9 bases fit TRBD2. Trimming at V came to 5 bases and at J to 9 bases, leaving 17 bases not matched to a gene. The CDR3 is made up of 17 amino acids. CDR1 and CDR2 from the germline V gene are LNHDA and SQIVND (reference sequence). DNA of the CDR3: TGTGCCAGTAGTTTAGGGAGCGGGACTAGCCTGGAAGGTGAGCAGTTCTTC. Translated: CASSLGSGTSLEGEQFF.

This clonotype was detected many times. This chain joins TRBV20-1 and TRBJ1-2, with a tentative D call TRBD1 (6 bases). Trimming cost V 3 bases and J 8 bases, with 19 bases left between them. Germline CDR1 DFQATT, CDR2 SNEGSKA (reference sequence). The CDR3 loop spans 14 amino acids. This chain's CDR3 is CSARTAPSTGGYTF. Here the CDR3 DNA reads TGCAGTGCTAGGACAGCTCCATCAACAGGGGGCTACACCTTC.

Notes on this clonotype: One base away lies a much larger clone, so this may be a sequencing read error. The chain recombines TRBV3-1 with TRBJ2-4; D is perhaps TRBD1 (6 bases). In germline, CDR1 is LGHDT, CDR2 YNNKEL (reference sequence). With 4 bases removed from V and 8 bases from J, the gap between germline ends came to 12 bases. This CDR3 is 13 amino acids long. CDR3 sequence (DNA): TGTGCCAGCAGCCGGGGGCAACGGGACATTCAGTACTTC. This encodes CASSRGQRDIQYF.

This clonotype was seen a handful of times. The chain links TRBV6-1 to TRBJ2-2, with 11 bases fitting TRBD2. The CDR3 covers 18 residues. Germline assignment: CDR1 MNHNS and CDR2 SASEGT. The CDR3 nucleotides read TGTACGAGCAGTGATGTAATCGGGCCTAGCGGGAGGACCGGGGAGCTGTTTTTT. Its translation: CTSSDVIGPSGRTGELFF.

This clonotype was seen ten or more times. The CDR3, as DNA: TGTGCCTGGCTAGCGGGGGGCGGATACGAGCAGTACTTC. It codes for CAWLAGGGYEQYF. The rearrangement uses TRBV30 and TRBJ2-7; 11 nucleotides agree with TRBD2. With V trimmed by 5 bases and J by 4 bases, 4 bases remained unmatched. This CDR3 comprises 13 residues. From germline, CDR1 is GTSNPN and CDR2 SVGIG (reference sequence). Filled out from reference TRBV30 and TRBJ2-7, the complete variable domain reads SQTIHQWPATLVQPVGSPLSLECTVEGTSNPNLYWYRQAAGRGLQLLFYSVGIGQISSEVPQNLSASRPQDRQFILSSKKLLLSDSGFYLCAWLAGGGYEQYFGPGTRLTVT.

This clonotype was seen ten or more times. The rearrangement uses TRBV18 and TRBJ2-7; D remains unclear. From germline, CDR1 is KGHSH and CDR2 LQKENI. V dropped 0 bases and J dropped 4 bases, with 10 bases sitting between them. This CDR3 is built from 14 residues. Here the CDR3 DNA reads TGTGCCAGCTCACCACCCATGGGAACTTACGAGCAGTACTTC. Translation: CASSPPMGTYEQYF.

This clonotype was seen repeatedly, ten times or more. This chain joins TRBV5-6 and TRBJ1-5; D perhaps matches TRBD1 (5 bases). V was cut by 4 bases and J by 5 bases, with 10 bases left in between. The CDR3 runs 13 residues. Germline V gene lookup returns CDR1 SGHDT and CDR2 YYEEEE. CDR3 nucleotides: TGTGCCAGCAGCGGGGACGGGGATCAGCCCCAGCATTTT. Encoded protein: CASSGDGDQPQHF.

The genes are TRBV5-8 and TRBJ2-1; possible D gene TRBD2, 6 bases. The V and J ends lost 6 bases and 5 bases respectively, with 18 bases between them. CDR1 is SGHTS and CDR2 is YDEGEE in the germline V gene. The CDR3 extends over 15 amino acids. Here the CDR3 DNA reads TGTGCCAGCATCAAAGGGCGGGAATTTCACAATGAGCAGTTCTTC. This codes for CASIKGREFHNEQFF.

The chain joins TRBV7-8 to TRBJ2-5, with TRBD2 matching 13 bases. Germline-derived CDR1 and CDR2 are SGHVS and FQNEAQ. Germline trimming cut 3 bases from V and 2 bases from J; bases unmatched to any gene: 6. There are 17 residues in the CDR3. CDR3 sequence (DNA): TGTGCCAGCAGCTTGGCCCCGGGACTAGCGGGGCAAGAGACCCAGTACTTC. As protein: CASSLAPGLAGQETQYF.

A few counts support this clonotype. The CDR3 sequence is CATSEGGSNQPQHF. The CDR3 DNA reads as TGTGCCACCAGTGAAGGGGGGAGCAATCAGCCCCAGCATTTT. This chain links TRBV24-1 with TRBJ1-5, with D maybe TRBD1 (6 bases). Germline CDR1 reads KGHDR; CDR2 reads SFDVKD. The length of the CDR3 is 14 residues. V was shortened by 4 bases and J by 1 base, with 7 bases between the two germline ends.

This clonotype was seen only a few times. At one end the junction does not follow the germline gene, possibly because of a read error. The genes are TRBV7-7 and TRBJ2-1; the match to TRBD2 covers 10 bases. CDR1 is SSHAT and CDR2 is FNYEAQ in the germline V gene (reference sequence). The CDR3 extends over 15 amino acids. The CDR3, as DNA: TGTGCTAGCAGCTTGATGCTAGCGGGAGTGGGTGAGCAGTTCTTC. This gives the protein CASSLMLAGVGEQFF.

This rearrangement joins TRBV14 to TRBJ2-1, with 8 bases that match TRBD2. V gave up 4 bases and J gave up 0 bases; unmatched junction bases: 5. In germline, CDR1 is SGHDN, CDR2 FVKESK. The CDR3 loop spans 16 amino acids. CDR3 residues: CASSPYSGISYNEQFF. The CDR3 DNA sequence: TGTGCCAGCAGCCCCTATAGCGGGATCTCCTACAATGAGCAGTTCTTC.

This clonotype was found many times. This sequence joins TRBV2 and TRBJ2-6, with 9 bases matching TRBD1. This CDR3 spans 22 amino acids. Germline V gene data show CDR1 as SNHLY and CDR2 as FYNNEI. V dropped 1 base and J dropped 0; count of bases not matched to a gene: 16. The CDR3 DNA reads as TGTGCCAGCAGTGAAGGGCGAAGACAGGGGGGAACCTCGTTCTCTGGGGCCAACGTCCTGACTTTC. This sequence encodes CASSEGRRQGGTSFSGANVLTF. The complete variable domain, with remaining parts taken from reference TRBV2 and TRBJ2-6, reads EPEVTQTPSHQVTQMGQEVILRCVPISNHLYFYWYRQILGQKVEFLVSFYNNEISEKSEIFDDQFSVERPDGSNFTLKIRSTKLEDSAMYFCASSEGRRQGGTSFSGANVLTFGAGSRLTVL.

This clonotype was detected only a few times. This chain's CDR3 is CATSTLDTQYF. Here the CDR3 DNA reads TGTGCCACCAGCACTTTGGATACGCAGTATTTT. This sequence joins TRBV15 and TRBJ2-3, with D unclear. This CDR3 spans 11 amino acids. Deletions cut 4 bases from V and 6 bases from J, with 5 bases between. The germline CDR1 and CDR2 sequences are LNHNV and YYDKDF (reference sequence).

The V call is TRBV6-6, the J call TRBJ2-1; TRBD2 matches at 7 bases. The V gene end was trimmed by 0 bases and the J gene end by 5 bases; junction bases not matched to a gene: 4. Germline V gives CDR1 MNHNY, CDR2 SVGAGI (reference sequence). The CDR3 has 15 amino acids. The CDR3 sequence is CASSYSILADNEQFF. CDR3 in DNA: TGTGCCAGCAGTTACTCGATTCTAGCGGACAATGAGCAGTTCTTC.

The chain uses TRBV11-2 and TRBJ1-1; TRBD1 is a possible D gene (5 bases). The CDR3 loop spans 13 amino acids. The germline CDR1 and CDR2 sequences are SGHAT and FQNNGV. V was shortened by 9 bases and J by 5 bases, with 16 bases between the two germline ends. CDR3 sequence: CASSSARGTEAFF. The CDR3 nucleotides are TGTGCCAGTAGTAGCGCCCGGGGGACTGAAGCTTTCTTT.

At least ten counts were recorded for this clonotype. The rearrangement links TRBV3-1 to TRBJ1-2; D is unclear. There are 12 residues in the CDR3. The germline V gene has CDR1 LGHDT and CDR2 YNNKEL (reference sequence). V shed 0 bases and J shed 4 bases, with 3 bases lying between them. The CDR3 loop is CASSQEGYGYTF. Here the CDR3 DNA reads TGTGCCAGCAGCCAAGAAGGCTATGGCTACACCTTC.

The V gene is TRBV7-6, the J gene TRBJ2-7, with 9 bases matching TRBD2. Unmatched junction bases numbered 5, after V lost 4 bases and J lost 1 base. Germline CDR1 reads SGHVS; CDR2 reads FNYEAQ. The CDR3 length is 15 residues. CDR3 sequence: CASSYSGGISYEQYF. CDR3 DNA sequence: TGTGCCAGCAGCTATAGCGGGGGAATATCCTACGAGCAGTACTTC. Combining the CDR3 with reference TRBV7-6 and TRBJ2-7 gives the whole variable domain GAGVSQSPRYKVTKRGQDVALRCDPISGHVSLYWYRQALGQGPEFLTYFNYEAQQDKSGLPNDRFSAERPEGSISTLTIQRTEQRDSAMYRCASSYSGGISYEQYFGPGTRLTVT.

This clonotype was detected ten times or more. The CDR3 protein is CASSQGQKNSPLHF. The CDR3 nucleotides read TGTGCCAGCAGCCAAGGACAGAAAAATTCACCCCTCCACTTT. The genes are TRBV7-2 and TRBJ1-6; tentatively, D is TRBD1 (6 bases). Deletions cut 5 bases from V and 7 bases from J, with 12 bases between. Germline values: CDR1 SGHTA, CDR2 FQGNSA. This CDR3 spans 14 amino acids. The entire variable domain, with the rest obtained from reference TRBV7-2 and TRBJ1-6, is as follows: GAGVSQSPSNKVTEKGKDVELRCDPISGHTALYWYRQSLGQGLEFLIYFQGNSAPDKSGLPSDRFSAERTGGSVSTLTIQRTQQEDSAVYLCASSQGQKNSPLHFGNGTRLTVT.

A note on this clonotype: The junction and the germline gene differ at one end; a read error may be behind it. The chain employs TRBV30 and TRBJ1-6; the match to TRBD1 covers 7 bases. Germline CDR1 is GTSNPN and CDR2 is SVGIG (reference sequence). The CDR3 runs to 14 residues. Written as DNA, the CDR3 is TGTGCCTGGAGTTTGACAGGGCGTAATCCACCCCTCCACTTT. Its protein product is CAWSLTGRNPPLHF.

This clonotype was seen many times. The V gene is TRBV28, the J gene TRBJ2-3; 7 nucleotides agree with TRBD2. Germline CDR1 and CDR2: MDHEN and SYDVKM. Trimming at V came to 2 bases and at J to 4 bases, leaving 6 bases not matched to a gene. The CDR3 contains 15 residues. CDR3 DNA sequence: TGTGCCAGCAGTTTAGCGGGAGTGGGGGCAGATACGCAGTATTTT. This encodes CASSLAGVGADTQYF.

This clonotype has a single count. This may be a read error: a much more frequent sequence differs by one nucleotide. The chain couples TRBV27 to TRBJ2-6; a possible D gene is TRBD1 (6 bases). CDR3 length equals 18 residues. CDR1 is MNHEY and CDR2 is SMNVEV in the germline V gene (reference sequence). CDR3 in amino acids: CASSSPTPGTLGANVLAF. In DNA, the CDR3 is TGTGCCAGCAGTTCACCCACCCCCGGGACACTCGGGGCCAACGTCCTGGCTTTC.

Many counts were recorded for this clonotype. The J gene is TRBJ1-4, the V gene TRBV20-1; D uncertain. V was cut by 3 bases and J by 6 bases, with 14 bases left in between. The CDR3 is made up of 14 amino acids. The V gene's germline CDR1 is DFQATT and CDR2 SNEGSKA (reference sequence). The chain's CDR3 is CSARNSQLDEKLFF. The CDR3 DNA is TGCAGTGCTAGGAACAGCCAGCTCGATGAAAAACTGTTTTTT.

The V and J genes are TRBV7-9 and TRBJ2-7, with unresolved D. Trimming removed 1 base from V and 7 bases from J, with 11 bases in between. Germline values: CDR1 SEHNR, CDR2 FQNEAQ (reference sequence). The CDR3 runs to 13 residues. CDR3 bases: TGTGCCAGCAGCTTAGGGCCTCCGCGGGAGCAGTACTTC. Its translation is CASSLGPPREQYF. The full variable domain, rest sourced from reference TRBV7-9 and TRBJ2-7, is DTGVSQNPRHKITKRGQNVTFRCDPISEHNRLYWYRQTLGQGPEFLTYFQNEAQLEKSRLLSDRFSAERPKGSFSTLEIQRTEQGDSAMYLCASSLGPPREQYFGPGTRLTVT.

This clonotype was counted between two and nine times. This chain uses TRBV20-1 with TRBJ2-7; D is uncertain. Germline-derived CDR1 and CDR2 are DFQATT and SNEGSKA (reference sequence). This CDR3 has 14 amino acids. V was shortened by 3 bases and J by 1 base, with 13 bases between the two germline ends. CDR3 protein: CSARRPASSYEQYF. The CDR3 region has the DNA TGCAGTGCTAGGCGCCCAGCTAGTTCCTACGAGCAGTACTTC.

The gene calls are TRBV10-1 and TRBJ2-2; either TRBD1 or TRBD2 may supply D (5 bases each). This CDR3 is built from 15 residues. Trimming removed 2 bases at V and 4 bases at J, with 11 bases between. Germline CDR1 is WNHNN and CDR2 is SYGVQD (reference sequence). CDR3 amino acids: CASSEGGRFTGELFF. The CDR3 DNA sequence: TGCGCCAGCAGTGAGGGGGGACGGTTCACCGGGGAGCTGTTTTTT.